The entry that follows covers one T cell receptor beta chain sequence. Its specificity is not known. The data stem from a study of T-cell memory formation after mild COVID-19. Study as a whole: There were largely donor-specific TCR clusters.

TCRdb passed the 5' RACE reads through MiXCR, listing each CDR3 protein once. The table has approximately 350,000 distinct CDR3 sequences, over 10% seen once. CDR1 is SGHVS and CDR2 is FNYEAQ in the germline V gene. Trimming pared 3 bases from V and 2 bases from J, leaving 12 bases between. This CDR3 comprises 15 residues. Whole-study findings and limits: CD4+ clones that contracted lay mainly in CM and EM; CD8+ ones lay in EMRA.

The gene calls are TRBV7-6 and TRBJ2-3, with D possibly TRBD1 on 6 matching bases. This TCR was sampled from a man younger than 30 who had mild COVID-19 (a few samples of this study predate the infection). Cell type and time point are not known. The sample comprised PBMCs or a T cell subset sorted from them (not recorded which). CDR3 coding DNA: TGTGCCAGCAGCTTGGGGACATTTTTCACAGATACGCAGTATTTT. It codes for CASSLGTFFTDTQYF.